These T cell receptor beta chains were read from a single sample in a study of CD8+ T cells in alopecia areata. Sequenced by immunoSEQ multiplex PCR; TCRdb stores in-frame clones only, minus some. In the table there are 190,000 or so clones, 58% of which are singletons. The sample was CD4+ T cells sorted from blood, taken at week 24, from a patient treated with tofacitinib. Every receptor here comes from a human donor with alopecia areata. CDR3s include the opening cysteine and the closing phenylalanine or tryptophan. D genes are given only for firm matches. Where a row states a size, it is once, few, many or the class of an expanded clone; other rows omit it.

v_gene,j_gene,d_gene,abundance,CDR3aa,CDR3nt
TRBV9,TRBJ2-1,TRBD2,NA,CASSVGTSTTEQFF,TGTGCCAGCAGCGTAGGGACTAGTACGACTGAGCAGTTCTTC
TRBV5-6,TRBJ2-5,NA,NA,CASSSGTTETQYF,TGTGCCAGCAGCTCCGGAACGACGGAGACCCAGTACTTC
TRBV29-1,TRBJ2-4,NA,NA,CSVEGGTF,TGCAGCGTTGAAGGCGGGACATTC
TRBV25-1,TRBJ1-2,NA,NA,CASTPGGHNYGYTF,TGTGCCAGCACGCCCGGTGGACACAACTATGGCTACACCTTC
TRBV13,TRBJ2-2,NA,NA,CASRKNTGELFF,TGTGCCAGCAGGAAGAACACCGGGGAGCTGTTTTTT
TRBV30,TRBJ2-5,NA,NA,CAWIPLGDETQYF,TGTGCCTGGATTCCATTAGGGGATGAGACCCAGTACTTC
TRBV6-5,TRBJ2-1,NA,NA,CASGTRNNEQFF,TGTGCCAGTGGGACGCGGAACAATGAGCAGTTCTTC
TRBV18,TRBJ1-2,NA,NA,CASSTMPGPDYGYTF,TGTGCCAGCTCAACTATGCCGGGACCGGACTATGGCTACACCTTC
TRBV25-1,TRBJ1-2,NA,once,CASSEAGGYGYTF,TGTGCCAGCAGTGAGGCGGGAGGCTATGGCTACACCTTC
TRBV11-2,TRBJ2-5,NA,NA,CASSLGSHSETQYF,TGTGCCAGCAGCTTAGGGAGTCATAGTGAGACCCAGTACTTC
TRBV28,TRBJ1-2,TRBD1,NA,CASRYPGQGHGYTF,TGTGCCAGCAGATACCCGGGACAGGGACACGGCTACACCTTC
TRBV30,TRBJ1-4,NA,NA,CAWRPVDVWEKLFF,TGTGCCTGGAGACCAGTGGACGTTTGGGAAAAACTGTTTTTT
TRBV25-1,TRBJ1-1,NA,few,CASSDWLGAFF,TGTGCCAGCAGTGATTGGTTGGGAGCTTTCTTT
TRBV4-3,TRBJ2-1,TRBD1,few,CASSQRGQAHNEQFF,TGCGCCAGCAGCCAAAGGGGACAGGCCCACAATGAGCAGTTCTTC
TRBV28,TRBJ1-5,TRBD1,NA,CASRTGGQPQHF,TGTGCCAGCAGGACAGGGGGTCAGCCCCAGCATTTT
TRBV29-1,TRBJ2-2,TRBD1,NA,CSVEAGTVNTGELFF,TGCAGCGTTGAAGCGGGGACAGTGAACACCGGGGAGCTGTTTTTT
TRBV30,TRBJ2-1,NA,NA,CAWSGGSWKRFF,TGTGCCTGGAGCGGGGGCTCATGGAAAAGGTTCTTC
TRBV28,TRBJ2-4,TRBD2,NA,CASSTTSPIKNIQYF,TGTGCCAGCAGCACGACTAGCCCCATCAAAAACATTCAGTACTTC
TRBV7-9,TRBJ2-5,NA,NA,CASRITGQETQYF,TGTGCCAGCAGGATAACAGGGCAAGAGACCCAGTACTTC
TRBV7-2,TRBJ2-5,NA,NA,CASSSQPHETQYF,TGTGCCAGCAGCTCCCAACCCCATGAGACCCAGTACTTC
TRBV7-2,TRBJ2-7,NA,NA,CASSPEIYYEQYF,TGTGCCAGCAGCCCCGAGATCTACTACGAGCAGTACTTC
TRBV29-1,TRBJ2-7,TRBD1,NA,CSAAAGTENEQYF,TGCAGCGCTGCGGCCGGGACAGAAAACGAGCAGTACTTC
TRBV29-1,TRBJ1-1,NA,NA,CSAGNTEAFF,TGCAGCGCGGGAAACACTGAAGCTTTCTTT
TRBV30,TRBJ2-7,TRBD1,few,CAWSRDRGRYEQYF,TGTGCCTGGAGTCGGGACAGGGGGCGTTACGAGCAGTACTTC
TRBV10-3,TRBJ2-1,TRBD2,few,CAIGRTSGLLGNEQFF,TGTGCCATCGGGAGGACTAGCGGGCTCCTAGGCAATGAGCAGTTCTTC
TRBV2,TRBJ2-7,NA,once,CASSERRTTGYEQYF,TGTGCCAGCAGTGAGAGGAGGACTACCGGATACGAGCAGTACTTC
TRBV7-9,TRBJ1-3,NA,NA,CASTSSGAGNTIYF,TGTGCCAGCACCTCGTCAGGGGCAGGAAACACCATATATTTT
TRBV4-1,TRBJ2-1,TRBD2,NA,CASSQGGGLLNEQFF,TGCGCCAGCAGCCAAGGGGGGGGACTACTCAATGAGCAGTTCTTC
TRBV6-5,TRBJ2-1,NA,NA,CASSRTSWNEQFF,TGTGCCAGCAGTAGGACCTCCTGGAATGAGCAGTTCTTC
TRBV9,TRBJ2-1,NA,NA,CASSVGKRGTSYNEQFF,TGTGCCAGCAGCGTGGGGAAACGGGGGACTTCCTACAATGAGCAGTTCTTC
TRBV7-9,TRBJ1-2,NA,few,CASRGSGKGNYGYTF,TGTGCCAGCAGAGGGTCTGGGAAGGGGAACTATGGCTACACCTTC
TRBV7-2,TRBJ2-7,TRBD2,once,CASSLQGTTDYEQYF,TGTGCCAGCAGCCTACAAGGGACTACCGACTACGAGCAGTACTTC
TRBV29-1,TRBJ1-1,NA,NA,CSAAGAGGKAFF,TGCAGCGCCGCAGGGGCGGGGGGCAAAGCTTTCTTT
TRBV6-5,TRBJ1-5,TRBD1,few,CASSPGQAGGPQHF,TGTGCCAGCAGCCCTGGACAGGCCGGTGGGCCCCAGCATTTT
TRBV30,TRBJ1-1,NA,NA,CAWSLGTNTEAFF,TGTGCCTGGAGTTTGGGGACGAACACTGAAGCTTTCTTT
TRBV2,TRBJ2-3,TRBD2,NA,CASRRASGGTDTQYF,TGTGCCAGCCGGCGAGCTAGCGGAGGCACAGATACGCAGTATTTT
TRBV19,TRBJ1-2,NA,NA,CASSIEGGGYTF,TGTGCCAGTAGTATAGAAGGAGGAGGCTACACCTTC
TRBV7-2,TRBJ2-2,NA,few,CASSQRPGQSSTGELFF,TGTGCCAGCAGCCAACGCCCGGGGCAGTCCTCCACCGGGGAGCTGTTTTTT
TRBV9,TRBJ2-1,TRBD2,NA,CASSYGLAGVSNEQFF,TGTGCCAGCAGCTACGGACTAGCGGGAGTAAGCAATGAGCAGTTCTTC
TRBV9,TRBJ2-1,TRBD2,NA,CASSAEVTSGRPAFF,TGTGCCAGCAGCGCCGAGGTGACTAGCGGGAGGCCGGCGTTCTTC